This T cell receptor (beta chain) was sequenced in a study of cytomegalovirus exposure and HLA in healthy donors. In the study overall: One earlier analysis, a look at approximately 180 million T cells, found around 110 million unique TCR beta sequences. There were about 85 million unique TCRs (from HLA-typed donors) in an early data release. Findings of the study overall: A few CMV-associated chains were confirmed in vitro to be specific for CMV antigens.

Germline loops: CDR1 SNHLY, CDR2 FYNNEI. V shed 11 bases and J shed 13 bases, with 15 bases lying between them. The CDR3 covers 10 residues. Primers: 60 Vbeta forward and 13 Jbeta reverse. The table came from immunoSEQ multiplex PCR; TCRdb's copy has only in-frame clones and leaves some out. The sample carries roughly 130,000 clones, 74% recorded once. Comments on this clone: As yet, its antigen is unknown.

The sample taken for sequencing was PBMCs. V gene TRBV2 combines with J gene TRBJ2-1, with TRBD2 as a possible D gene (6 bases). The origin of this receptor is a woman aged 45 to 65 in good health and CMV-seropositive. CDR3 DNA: TGTGCCCTTCGCGGGGCCCTTCAGTTCTTC. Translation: CALRGALQFF.